This TCR beta chain emerged from a study of T cell responses to AZD1222 COVID-19 vaccine. Assay used: immunoSEQ multiplex PCR; TCRdb lists only in-frame clones, some missing. The data show 17,000 or so clones, about 90% seen once. Study-level points and caveats: Distributed over spike, vaccine-associated CD4 TCRs predominated at 160-218 and 743-854. Clonal diversity may have been underestimated in mostly white British donors. Baseline seropositivity characterized only 5 to 7 AZD1222 recipients.

Second-dose recipients at about 4 or about 12 weeks were treated as one pooled group. The CDR3 contains 17 residues. Germline CDR1 is MNHEY and CDR2 is SVGEGT. With V trimmed by 5 bases and J by 6 bases, 14 bases remained unmatched. As concerns this clone: Its antigen is currently unknown.

The TCR sequence derives from an adult who received the AZD1222 COVID-19 vaccine. This chain uses TRBV6-2 or TRBV6-3 with TRBJ1-5; 9 nucleotides agree with TRBD1. This specimen was peripheral blood, taken 28 days after the second AZD1222 dose. For the CDR3, the DNA is TGTGCCAGCAGTCCCCAACCGGGACAGGGCTTCAGTCAGCCCCAGCATTTT. It encodes CASSPQPGQGFSQPQHF.